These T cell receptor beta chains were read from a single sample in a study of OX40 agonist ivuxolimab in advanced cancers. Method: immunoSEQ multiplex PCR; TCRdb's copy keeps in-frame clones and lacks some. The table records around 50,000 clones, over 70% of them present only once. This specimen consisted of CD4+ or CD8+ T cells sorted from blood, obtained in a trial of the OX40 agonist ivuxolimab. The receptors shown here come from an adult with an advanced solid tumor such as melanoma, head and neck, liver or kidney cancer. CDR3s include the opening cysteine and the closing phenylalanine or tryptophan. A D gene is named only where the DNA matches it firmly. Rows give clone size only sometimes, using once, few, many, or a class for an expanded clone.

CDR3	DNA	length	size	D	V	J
CASRGQGINEKLFF	TGTGCCAGCAGGGGACAGGGGATAAATGAAAAACTGTTTTTT	14	.	TRBD1	TRBV6-5	TRBJ1-4
CASSSGQGRAGGEKLFF	TGTGCCAGCAGCTCCGGACAAGGGAGGGCTGGGGGAGAAAAACTGTTTTTT	17	.	.	TRBV4-2	TRBJ1-4
CASSLSLSGGGTDTQYF	TGTGCCAGCAGCTTAAGTCTAAGCGGGGGGGGAACAGATACGCAGTATTTT	17	.	TRBD2	TRBV7-9	TRBJ2-3
CSVDSKQAQETQYF	TGCAGCGTTGACTCAAAACAGGCCCAAGAGACCCAGTACTTC	14	once	.	TRBV29-1	TRBJ2-5
CASSSDSYGYTF	TGTGCCAGCAGCTCGGACAGTTATGGCTACACCTTC	12	.	.	TRBV5-5	TRBJ1-2
CASSPLGTSGSGSVYEQYF	TGTGCCAGCTCACCATTAGGGACTAGCGGGAGTGGATCGGTGTACGAGCAGTACTTC	19	.	TRBD2	TRBV18	TRBJ2-7
CSASSGNTIYF	TGCAGTGCTAGCTCTGGAAACACCATATATTTT	11	.	.	TRBV20-1	TRBJ1-3
CASSPPWRSAILGSSGEQFF	TGTGCCAGCTCACCCCCATGGAGGTCCGCCATACTAGGGTCTTCGGGTGAGCAGTTCTTC	20	.	.	TRBV18	TRBJ2-1
CASSPGQPNEKLFF	TGCGCCAGCAGCCCGGGACAGCCTAATGAAAAACTGTTTTTT	14	few	TRBD1	TRBV5-1	TRBJ1-4
CATSRDPLGDQPQHF	TGTGCCACCAGCAGAGATCCGTTGGGGGATCAGCCCCAGCATTTT	15	.	.	TRBV15	TRBJ1-5
CASSVVGSAGELFF	TGTGCCAGCAGCGTAGTCGGGAGCGCCGGGGAGCTGTTTTTT	14	once	.	TRBV9	TRBJ2-2
CASSLGGRNTEAFF	TGTGCCAGCAGCTTAGGGGGGCGGAACACTGAAGCTTTCTTT	14	.	.	TRBV7-2	TRBJ1-1
CASSSTGLAGGWEQFF	TGTGCCAGCAGTTCTACGGGACTAGCGGGAGGGTGGGAGCAGTTCTTC	16	once	TRBD2	TRBV28	TRBJ2-1
CASSVGDRGNYNEQFF	TGTGCCAGCAGCGTGGGGGACAGGGGGAACTACAATGAGCAGTTCTTC	16	once	TRBD1	TRBV9	TRBJ2-1
CASSLRFTGELFF	TGTGCCAGCAGCTTAAGGTTCACCGGGGAGCTGTTTTTT	13	.	.	TRBV7-2	TRBJ2-2
CASSSTGAGTGELFF	TGTGCCAGCAGTTCGACAGGGGCGGGGACCGGGGAGCTGTTTTTT	15	.	TRBD1	TRBV28	TRBJ2-2
CASRRGQGDTYEQYF	TGTGCCAGCAGGCGGGGACAGGGGGACACCTACGAGCAGTACTTC	15	.	TRBD1	TRBV6-5	TRBJ2-7
CASSPGQTNTGELFF	TGCGCCAGCAGCCCTGGACAGACGAACACCGGGGAGCTGTTTTTT	15	.	.	TRBV5-1	TRBJ2-2
CASSHGTGRQPQHF	TGTGCCAGCAGTCACGGGACAGGTAGGCAGCCCCAGCATTTT	14	.	TRBD1	TRBV2	TRBJ1-5
CASSYSGAGDSYEQYF	TGTGCCAGCAGTTACTCGGGGGCGGGAGACTCCTACGAGCAGTACTTC	16	.	.	TRBV6-5	TRBJ2-7
CASSLNGIWLF	TGCGCCAGCAGCTTGAACGGGATTTGGCTCTTC	11	.	.	TRBV5-1	TRBJ2-1
CASSLYRDRGTEAFF	TGTGCCAGCAGCCTATACCGGGACAGGGGAACTGAAGCTTTCTTT	15	few	TRBD1	TRBV28	TRBJ1-1
CASRVLGTGGLGYTF	TGTGCCAGCAGAGTACTCGGGACAGGGGGCCTTGGCTACACCTTC	15	few	TRBD1	TRBV28	TRBJ1-2
CASAGTGIEQPQHF	TGTGCCAGCGCCGGGACAGGCATAGAGCAGCCCCAGCATTTT	14	.	TRBD1	TRBV2	TRBJ1-5
CATSKTYGDYEKLFF	TGTGCCACCAGCAAAACATATGGGGATTATGAAAAACTGTTTTTT	15	.	.	TRBV15	TRBJ1-4
CASSLGGNTVADTQYF	TGCGCCAGCAGCTTGGGAGGGAACACGGTGGCAGATACGCAGTATTTT	16	.	.	TRBV5-1	TRBJ2-3
CASSLATRAYEQYF	TGCGCCAGCAGCTTGGCTACCAGGGCCTACGAGCAGTACTTC	14	once	.	TRBV5-1	TRBJ2-7
CASSLPGRYEQYF	TGTGCCAGCAGCTTACCGGGACGCTACGAGCAGTACTTC	13	.	.	TRBV5-4	TRBJ2-7
CASSLQGVGNEQFF	TGTGCCAGCTCACTACAGGGTGTGGGGAATGAGCAGTTCTTC	14	.	.	TRBV18	TRBJ2-1
CASSPGAGVGQPQHF	TGTGCCAGCTCACCAGGGGCAGGGGTCGGTCAGCCCCAGCATTTT	15	.	.	TRBV18	TRBJ1-5
CASSHRQGDTDTQYF	TGCGCCAGCAGCCACCGACAGGGGGACACAGATACGCAGTATTTT	15	.	TRBD1	TRBV4-1	TRBJ2-3
CASSVSGTINTDTQYF	TGTGCCAGCAGCGTGTCCGGGACTATTAACACAGATACGCAGTATTTT	16	.	TRBD2	TRBV9	TRBJ2-3
CASSLESAAYEQYF	TGCGCCAGCAGCTTGGAGTCAGCCGCCTACGAGCAGTACTTC	14	.	.	TRBV5-1	TRBJ2-7
CAISEAPTDTQYF	TGTGCCATCAGTGAGGCCCCCACAGATACGCAGTATTTT	13	.	.	TRBV10-3	TRBJ2-3
CASSPSSTSGAKETQYF	TGTGCCAGCTCACCAAGTTCGACTAGCGGGGCGAAAGAGACCCAGTACTTC	17	.	TRBD2	TRBV18	TRBJ2-5
CASTSFGLNYGYTF	TGTGCCAGTACGAGCTTCGGCCTCAACTATGGCTACACCTTC	14	few	.	TRBV6-5	TRBJ1-2
CASSLTGPYEQYF	TGTGCCAGCAGCTTAACCGGCCCCTACGAGCAGTACTTC	13	.	.	TRBV11-3	TRBJ2-7
CASSGGAAQETQYF	TGCGCCAGCAGTGGCGGGGCCGCTCAAGAGACCCAGTACTTC	14	.	.	TRBV10-1	TRBJ2-5
CASSQTGGNQPQHF	TGTGCCAGCAGTCAGACAGGGGGCAATCAGCCCCAGCATTTT	14	.	TRBD1	TRBV5-6	TRBJ1-5
CASSYRFQGRRTALTDTQYF	TGTGCCAGCAGTTACAGGTTCCAGGGGCGCAGAACAGCTCTTACAGATACGCAGTATTTT	20	.	.	TRBV6-7	TRBJ2-3
CASSWSPLKRQGGDGYTF	TGTGCCAGCAGCTGGAGCCCCCTAAAGCGACAGGGAGGGGATGGCTACACCTTC	18	.	TRBD1	TRBV5-4	TRBJ1-2
CASSQAVHFFSNQPQHF	TGCGCCAGCAGCCAAGCAGTCCATTTTTTTAGCAATCAGCCCCAGCATTTT	17	.	.	TRBV4-1	TRBJ1-5
CASSPDRDGNEKLFF	TGTGCCAGCAGCCCCGACCGGGACGGGAATGAAAAACTGTTTTTT	15	few	.	TRBV4-2	TRBJ1-4
CASTSGGSLDEQYF	TGCGCCAGCACCTCGGGAGGGAGTTTAGACGAGCAGTACTTC	14	.	TRBD2	TRBV5-1	TRBJ2-7
CASSEKPGRSYGYTF	TGCGCCAGCAGTGAGAAACCGGGACGGTCCTATGGCTACACCTTC	15	few	.	TRBV10-1	TRBJ1-2
CASSSYTGTGGFEQYF	TGTGCCAGCAGTTCCTATACCGGGACAGGGGGCTTCGAGCAGTACTTC	16	.	TRBD1	TRBV28	TRBJ2-7
CASSSGAGGPGDTQYF	TGTGCCAGCAGCTCAGGCGCGGGGGGGCCGGGAGATACGCAGTATTTT	16	.	TRBD2	TRBV7-8	TRBJ2-3
CASSRAGGNTGELFF	TGTGCCAGTAGTAGGGCAGGGGGGAACACCGGGGAGCTGTTTTTT	15	.	TRBD1	TRBV19	TRBJ2-2
CASSAHRGSNTEAFF	TGTGCCAGCAGTGCTCACAGGGGATCGAACACTGAAGCTTTCTTT	15	once	TRBD1	TRBV6-1	TRBJ1-1